This T cell receptor beta chain comes out of a study of blood T cells in healthy people across ages. Study results and limitations: Versus aged donors, long-lived donors had higher diversity and more naive CD4+ cells. Diversity of TCR beta correlated strongly with naive T cell percentage.

The CDR3 has 15 residues. CDR1 and CDR2 from the germline V gene are SGHDT and YYEEEE. Alongside a J-beta primer mix, a sample-barcoded 5' primer served in a second PCR lasting about 6 to 12 cycles. A single record per CDR3 protein comes from TCRdb applying MiXCR to the 5' RACE reads. The sample records about 780,000 distinct CDR3 sequences, roughly 25% being singletons. A note on this clonotype: The antigen remains unidentified. At one boundary the junction diverges from the germline segment, which might be a read error.

These sequences were also reported in another study, on T cells of mothers and their children. That study reports: A handful of children and their three healthy Caucasian mothers were the donors. Each child gave 2.9 million or so TCR beta CDR3 reads (each mother, over 8.5 million).

The clonotype originates from a boy younger than 18 in good health. V is TRBV5-6 and J is TRBJ1-3, with 9 bases that match TRBD1. Sequences were obtained from blood. Here the CDR3 DNA reads TGTGCCAGCAGCTTACAGGGGGCGCGCGGAAACATCATATATTTT. Protein product: CASSLQGARGNIIYF.